Listed below are T cell receptor beta chains from one sample, sequenced in a study of shared clonotypes between healthy human individuals. Some clones are missing from TCRdb's copy, which holds only in-frame ones; the method was immunoSEQ multiplex PCR. The table includes around 1,100,000 clones, 70% to 80% detected once. The sample consisted of memory CD4+ T cells from PBMCs. The receptor set was obtained from a man aged 18 to 30 in good health. Some clones in this sample may be carry-over from other donors' samples. Each CDR3 is given with its conserved first and last residue. D genes are given only for firm matches. Clone size is shown for a subset of rows, as once, few, many or a class of expanded clone.

J gene,V gene,D gene,clone size,CDR3 DNA,CDR3 protein
TRBJ1-5,TRBV18,TRBD1,once,TGTGCCAGCTCAAGCTCGGGACAGCTGGAGCCCCAGCATTTT,CASSSSGQLEPQHF
TRBJ1-2,TRBV23-1,.,.,TGCGCCAGCAGTCAATCGACTGAAGGGGGGGGCTACACCTTC,CASSQSTEGGGYTF
TRBJ1-1,TRBV5-1,TRBD1,few,TGCGCCAGCAGCTTGACAGGGGGTACTGAAGCTTTCTTT,CASSLTGGTEAFF
TRBJ2-7,TRBV7-9,.,.,TGTGCCAGCAGCTCCGTTACCGTAGGGTACGAGCAGTACTTC,CASSSVTVGYEQYF
TRBJ2-4,TRBV28,.,few,TGTGCCAGCAGTCCCGCAGGGGGGGGAGCCAAAAACATTCAGTACTTC,CASSPAGGGAKNIQYF
TRBJ1-1,TRBV27,TRBD1,.,TGTGCCAGCACAGCGGCCCTCGGGACAGGGATGAACACTGAAGCTTTCTTT,CASTAALGTGMNTEAFF
TRBJ2-1,TRBV29-1,TRBD2,.,TGCAGCGCAAGCCGAGCGGGAGTGTCCTACAATGAGCAGTTCTTC,CSASRAGVSYNEQFF
TRBJ1-2,TRBV9,TRBD1,many,TGTGCCAGCAGCTCCCGACAGGGTGGAGACTATGGCTACACCTTC,CASSSRQGGDYGYTF
TRBJ2-5,TRBV5-1,TRBD1,.,TGCGCCAGCAGCCCGGGACAGGGTCTGGTAAAAGAGACCCAGTACTTC,CASSPGQGLVKETQYF
TRBJ1-5,TRBV28,.,.,TGTGCCAGCAAATCAGGTTCAGGGCTACAGCATTTT,CASKSGSGLQHF
TRBJ2-7,TRBV5-4,.,once,TGTGCCAGCAGCTTGTTGGGGGGCCGACCCTACGAGCAGTACTTC,CASSLLGGRPYEQYF
TRBJ2-7,TRBV6-1,.,.,TGTGCCAGCAGTGCCGGCCGTGGAGTTTACGAGCAGTACTTC,CASSAGRGVYEQYF
TRBJ2-7,TRBV18,.,.,TGTGCCAGCTCACCTACTACCGCGACAGGTTCCTACGAGCAGTACTTC,CASSPTTATGSYEQYF
TRBJ1-1,TRBV29-1,.,once,TGCAGCGCCCGGTGGAACACTGAAGCTTTCTTT,CSARWNTEAFF
TRBJ1-6,TRBV28,.,.,TGTGCCAGCAGGGACAGTTTAAATTCACCCCTCCACTTT,CASRDSLNSPLHF
TRBJ2-7,TRBV28,TRBD2,few,TGTGCCAGCCTAGCGGGTAGCTCCTACGAGCAGTACTTC,CASLAGSSYEQYF